This TCR beta chain was found in a study of blood T cell repertoires in COVID-19. The data were produced by immunoSEQ multiplex PCR, yet TCRdb's version contains in-frame clones alone and is incomplete. Here the sample spans roughly 63,000 clones, 70% to 80% being singletons. The receptor was derived from a man of 80 years or more with acute or convalescent COVID-19. Sequenced sample: peripheral blood.

CDR3 protein: CASSQELGLAGGINEQFF. DNA for the CDR3: TGCGCCAGCAGCCAAGAACTAGGCCTAGCGGGGGGGATCAATGAGCAGTTCTTC. This chain joins TRBV4-1 and TRBJ2-1, with 12 bases lining up with TRBD2. V lost 0 bases, J lost 6 bases, and 9 bases stayed unmatched. The CDR3 is 18 amino acids. The germline V gene encodes CDR1 MGHRA and CDR2 YSYEKL.